The 26 T cell receptor beta chains below all came from one sample that was sequenced in a study of tumor-infiltrating lymphocytes in primary liver carcinoma. It was unsorted whole blood that yielded blood RNA, and germline DNA was also extracted. Using a constant-region primer together with ProtoScript II reverse transcriptase, TCR beta cDNA was made from approximately 500 ng of total RNA. Sequencing libraries for TCR beta derived from three nested multiplex PCR rounds that used slightly modified ARM-PCR. Running roughly 10 cycles apiece, the first two PCR rounds relied on TRBV1-TRBV30 forward primers together with a C-beta reverse primer. A single record per CDR3 protein comes from TCRdb applying MiXCR to the multiplex PCR reads. Among 320,000 or so distinct CDR3 sequences, less than 75% were seen once, and the ten largest hold about 8.4%. The sample taken for sequencing was peripheral blood. These receptors were obtained from a man aged 35 to 55 with primary liver carcinoma and hepatitis B virus infection.

The rearrangement uses TRBV30 and TRBJ2-3; no clear D gene. Germline CDR1 and CDR2: GTSNPN and SVGIG (reference sequence). The CDR3 contains 14 residues. V was shortened by 8 bases and J by 2 bases, with 17 bases between the two germline ends. CDR3 nucleotide sequence: TGTGCCCGGAAGCCTACCACCTTCACAGATACGCAGTATTTT. This codes for CARKPTTFTDTQYF.

As for this clonotype: A much larger clone lies a single base off, so this may be a read error. The chain employs TRBV6-6 and TRBJ1-5, with 8 bases fitting TRBD1. This CDR3 region has 17 residues. After removal of 5 bases from V and 3 bases from J, the junction contained 12 bases not matched to a gene. Looked up from germline, CDR1 is MNHNY and CDR2 is SVGAGI (reference sequence). The CDR3 loop is CASSVPTLTGDNQPQHF. The CDR3 region has the DNA TGTGCCAGCAGTGTTCCCACTCTGACAGGGGACAATCAGCCCCAGCATTTT.

To note about this clonotype: Given a much more abundant clone one base away, this may be a read error. The rearrangement joins TRBV6-1 to TRBJ1-1; tentative D call: TRBD1 (5 bases). V dropped 5 bases and J dropped 3 bases, with 13 bases sitting between them. Germline CDR1 reads MNHNS; CDR2 reads SASEGT. The CDR3 is made up of 14 amino acids. CDR3 DNA sequence: TGTGCCAGCAGTCCCGACAGCGCTGACACTGAAGCTTTCTTT. This gives the protein CASSPDSADTEAFF.

Worth noting for this clonotype: A clone one base away is much larger, so this may be a read error. CDR3 sequence: CTSSFTRTEAFF. Written as DNA, the CDR3 is TGTACCAGCAGTTTTACCAGAACTGAAGCTTTCTTT. The rearrangement links TRBV12-3 or TRBV12-4 to TRBJ1-1; D unresolved. The CDR3 is 12 residues long.

As regards this clonotype: This sequence may be a read error, since a much larger clone differs from it by one base. The chain has TRBV6-5 and TRBJ2-7, with 7 bases matching TRBD2. Germline CDR1 MNHEY, CDR2 SVGAGI. The length of the CDR3 is 15 residues. Trimming took 6 bases from V and 1 from J; bases not matched to a gene: 9. CDR3 region: CASSHWAGASYEQYF. The CDR3 DNA reads as TGTGCCAGCAGCCACTGGGCGGGAGCTTCCTACGAGCAGTACTTC.

In regard to this clonotype: Since a much larger clone is just one base distant, this may be a read error. The J gene is TRBJ2-7, the V gene TRBV6-1; weak D call: TRBD2 (5 bases). Germline V gives CDR1 MNHNS, CDR2 SASEGT. The CDR3 is 14 residues long. The CDR3 DNA reads as TGTGCCAGCATTGAAGTAGCGAATCCGGTAGAGCAGTACTTC. Protein: CASIEVANPVEQYF.

The V and J genes are TRBV27 and TRBJ1-1, with TRBD1 as a possible D gene (6 bases). Germline lookup yields CDR1 MNHEY and CDR2 SMNVEV (reference sequence). The CDR3 covers 14 residues. V lost 4 bases and J lost 5, with 14 bases in between. In DNA, the CDR3 is TGTGCCAGCAGTTGGCAGGGGAAGGATACTGAAGCTTTCTTT. This encodes CASSWQGKDTEAFF.

This clonotype was seen many times. This chain links TRBV12-3 or TRBV12-4 with TRBJ1-5; the D is unclear. Deletions cut 3 bases from V and 7 bases from J, with 10 bases between. CDR3 length equals 13 residues. CDR3 loop: CASSFGVLQPQHF. CDR3 bases: TGTGCCAGCAGTTTTGGGGTCCTGCAGCCCCAGCATTTT.

For this clonotype: A read error may produce the germline difference seen at one junction end. The rearrangement uses TRBV6-2 or TRBV6-3 and TRBJ1-5; TRBD1 is a possible D gene (5 bases). The CDR3 sequence is 13 residues long. Germline CDR1 reads MNHEY; CDR2 reads SVGEGT. DNA for the CDR3: TGTGCCAGTAGTTACGACAGCTATCGGCCCCAGCATTTT. This gives the protein CASSYDSYRPQHF.

The chain uses TRBV11-1 and TRBJ1-6; no clear D gene. The CDR3 consists of 14 residues. Germline V CDR1 and CDR2: SGHAT, FQDESV (reference sequence). Trimming removed 4 bases at V and 6 bases at J, with 10 bases between. The CDR3 nucleotides are TGTGCCAGCAGCTCAGCGCGGGGTAATTCACCCCTCCACTTT. Its protein is CASSSARGNSPLHF.

This clonotype turned up a few times. The chain couples TRBV10-3 to TRBJ2-7, with D perhaps assigned TRBD1 or TRBD2 (6 bases each). Germline CDR1 is ENHRY and CDR2 is SYGVKD. This CDR3 contains 11 residues. The V end lost 11 bases, the J end lost 4 bases, and 12 bases lay between the germline ends. The CDR3 loop is CASGAGYEQYF. DNA for the CDR3: TGTGCCTCGGGGGCAGGGTACGAGCAGTACTTC.

The chain uses TRBV6-6 and TRBJ2-1, with 11 positions matching TRBD2. The CDR3 sequence is 17 residues long. CDR1 is MNHNY and CDR2 is SVGAGI in the germline V gene (reference sequence). With V trimmed by 2 bases and J by 5 bases, 8 bases remained unmatched. The CDR3 is CASSYIGGLAVNNEQFF. DNA for the CDR3: TGTGCCAGCAGTTACATTGGGGGACTAGCGGTTAACAATGAGCAGTTCTTC.

This clonotype was observed a few times. The junction does not match germline at one end; this may be a read error. The V and J genes are TRBV6-5 and TRBJ2-1; D could derive from TRBD1 or TRBD2 (5 bases each). The CDR3 extends over 17 amino acids. Germline V gene sequence: CDR1 MNHEY, CDR2 SVGAGI. The CDR3 loop reads CASSYSRGASSYNELFF. CDR3 DNA sequence: TGTGCCAGCAGTTACTCGAGAGGGGCAAGCTCCTACAATGAGCTGTTCTTC.

About this clonotype: At one of its ends the junction is not consistent with the germline gene, which may arise from a read error. The V call is TRBV6-6, the J call TRBJ2-7, with 10 bases fitting TRBD1. Germline V gene lookup returns CDR1 MNHNY and CDR2 SVGAGI (reference sequence). The CDR3 has 19 residues. CDR3 in DNA: TGTGCCAGCAGTTACAGTCCAGGTATTCCAGGGACAGGGGTACACGACCAGTACTTC. This codes for CASSYSPGIPGTGVHDQYF.

In this sample, this clonotype turned up a few times. V and J are TRBV6-1 and TRBJ2-7, with unresolved D. Looked up from germline, CDR1 is MNHNS and CDR2 is SASEGT. V dropped 6 bases and J dropped 7 bases, with 10 bases sitting between them. The CDR3 has 11 residues. The CDR3 DNA sequence: TGTGCCAGCAGCCTATCCTGGGAGCAGTACTTC. This encodes CASSLSWEQYF.

This rearrangement joins TRBV28 to TRBJ2-1; possibly TRBD2 for D (5 bases). The CDR3 extends over 17 amino acids. The germline CDR1 and CDR2 sequences are MDHEN and SYDVKM. The germline V and J ends were trimmed by 4 bases and 4 bases, with 20 bases remaining between them. CDR3 DNA: TGTGCCAGCAGTTACGGGGTTACACCCCATATTTACAATGAGCAGTTCTTC. Protein product: CASSYGVTPHIYNEQFF.

As for this clonotype: The CDR3 end shows no conserved phenylalanine or tryptophan, and so a read error is likely. The rearrangement links TRBV30 to TRBJ1-1, with D perhaps TRBD1 (5 bases). From germline, CDR1 is GTSNPN and CDR2 SVGIG (reference sequence). The CDR3 is made up of 14 amino acids. CDR3 sequence: CAWSKWQGDGEAFL. CDR3 DNA sequence: TGCGCCTGGAGTAAGTGGCAGGGAGACGGTGAAGCTTTCCTT.

Comments on this clonotype: One end of the junction fails to match germline, which may point to a read error. The chain joins TRBV11-2 to TRBJ1-5; D remains ambiguous. Germline V gene sequence: CDR1 SGHAT, CDR2 FQNNGV. This CDR3 has 14 amino acids. The chain's CDR3 is CDSKSDKSNQPQHF. The CDR3 DNA is TGTGACAGCAAATCAGACAAAAGCAATCAGCCCCAGCATTTT.

V is TRBV29-1 and J is TRBJ2-3, with D hard to call. The V gene lost 7 bases and the J gene lost 5 bases, with 16 bases spanning the gap. This CDR3 contains 13 residues. Looked up from germline, CDR1 is SQVTM and CDR2 is ANQGSEA. The CDR3 nucleotides are TGCAGCGCGTCCTCTGGGAAGGTAGATACGCAGTATTTT. Translating gives CSASSGKVDTQYF.

This clonotype has a single count. The CDR3 end shows no conserved phenylalanine or tryptophan, and so a read error is likely. The rearrangement links TRBV20-1 to TRBJ1-5; TRBD1 agrees at 8 bases. Germline V gives CDR1 DFQATT, CDR2 SNEGSKA (reference sequence). The CDR3 is made up of 12 amino acids. V trimming: 8 bases; J trimming: 7 bases; junction bases outside the gene matches: 7. CDR3 bases: TGCAGTATTACGACAGGGGACCAGCCCCAGCATTCT. This encodes CSITTGDQPQHS.

This clonotype was picked up one time. The chain carries TRBV10-2 and TRBJ2-7; perhaps TRBD1 as D (5 bases). V lost 6 bases to trimming and J lost 6 bases, with 12 bases between them. This CDR3 spans 12 amino acids. Germline V gene sequence: CDR1 WSHSY, CDR2 SAAADI. CDR3 DNA: TGCGCCAGCAGAACAACTACAGGCGAGCAGTACTTC. As protein: CASRTTTGEQYF.

As for this clonotype: This is likely a read error, given that the CDR3 carries no conserved phenylalanine or tryptophan at its end. This chain joins TRBV6-7 and TRBJ2-1, with 14 bases matching TRBD2. TRBV6-7 is assigned to the ORF class and has an uncertain function. This CDR3 comprises 16 residues. CDR3 sequence reads: CVSSPATSGRAHEQFL. CDR3 coding DNA: TGTGTCAGCAGCCCCGCGACTAGCGGGAGGGCCCATGAGCAGTTCCTC.

For this clonotype: One base away lies a much larger clone, so this may be a sequencing read error. The chain employs TRBV5-5 and TRBJ2-5; D remains ambiguous. Trimming shortened V by 6 bases and J by 4 bases, and 13 bases separated the two germline ends. This CDR3 has 13 amino acids. The germline CDR1 and CDR2 sequences are SGHKS and YYEKEE (reference sequence). CDR3 residues: CASNLTLRETQYF. The CDR3 DNA reads as TGTGCCAGCAACCTGACCCTGAGAGAGACCCAGTACTTC.

This clonotype was seen at least ten times. This chain connects TRBV6-5 to TRBJ2-7; D not resolved. This CDR3 comprises 13 residues. The V and J ends lost 6 bases and 0 bases respectively, with 9 bases between them. Germline CDR1 reads MNHEY; CDR2 reads SVGAGI. The CDR3 nucleotides read TGTGCCAGCAGCTCAGGATTCTCCTACGAGCAGTACTTC. Its translation is CASSSGFSYEQYF.

This clonotype was counted ten times or more. The V gene is TRBV5-1, the J gene TRBJ1-1; the D gene is possibly TRBD1 (5 bases). Germline lookup yields CDR1 SGHRS and CDR2 YFSETQ. V was pared by 5 bases and J by 0 bases, with 17 bases between. The CDR3 spans 16 residues. The DNA for the CDR3 is TGCGCCAGCAGTCCTTCTTGGGGCACGATGAACACTGAAGCTTTCTTT. This encodes CASSPSWGTMNTEAFF.

This clonotype came up once. Germline and junction disagree at one end, which may indicate a read error. V usage is TRBV11-3 and J usage is TRBJ2-7; 9 nucleotides match TRBD1. CDR1 and CDR2 from the germline V gene are SGHNT and YENEEA. The CDR3 has 16 residues. The CDR3 DNA reads as TGTGCCAGTAGCTTGGGGCCCGCGACAGGGGGCTACGAGCAGTACTTC. Translated: CASSLGPATGGYEQYF.